These 22 T cell receptor beta chains share one sample of origin, sequenced in a study of cytomegalovirus exposure and HLA in healthy donors. This table comes from immunoSEQ multiplex PCR, and its TCRdb copy is limited to in-frame clones, with some not included. The sample contains some 170,000 clones, around nine tenths of which appear only once. The sequenced sample consisted of PBMCs. The receptor source for this set is a man aged 18 to 29 in good health and CMV-seropositive.

This clone was counted a single time. The chain recombines TRBV15 with TRBJ2-3; 7 nucleotides match TRBD1. CDR1 LNHNV and CDR2 YYDKDF come from the germline V gene (reference sequence). Trimming at V came to 8 bases and at J to 0 bases, leaving 14 bases not matched to a gene. The CDR3 runs to 17 residues. Written as DNA, the CDR3 is TGTGCCACCTCATGGGGCGGACAGGCAGCTAGCACAGATACGCAGTATTTT. As protein: CATSWGGQAASTDTQYF.

This clone has a handful of counts. This chain connects TRBV6-5 to TRBJ1-6, with D possibly TRBD1 on 6 matching bases. Germline V lookup: CDR1 MNHEY, CDR2 SVGAGI. This CDR3 spans 16 amino acids. V was shortened by 0 bases and J by 7 bases, with 13 bases between the two germline ends. CDR3 residues: CASSYSTGSANSPLHF. The DNA for the CDR3 is TGTGCCAGCAGTTACTCCACAGGGTCGGCGAATTCACCCCTCCACTTT.

This clone was seen only a few times. In nucleotides, the CDR3 is TGTGCCAGCTCATCGTCACAGGCTGAAGCTTTCTTT. It translates to CASSSSQAEAFF. The V gene is TRBV18, the J gene TRBJ1-1; TRBD1 might be the D (5 bases). Germline V CDR1 and CDR2: KGHSH, LQKENI. The CDR3 has 12 residues. With 5 bases removed from V and 6 bases from J, the gap between germline ends came to 10 bases.

The rearrangement joins TRBV2 to TRBJ2-5; D ambiguous. V was trimmed by 6 bases and J by 4 bases, leaving 6 bases between them. This CDR3 contains 11 residues. The germline V gene encodes CDR1 SNHLY and CDR2 FYNNEI. This CDR3 reads CASSRSETQYF. The CDR3 DNA is TGTGCCAGCAGCAGGTCAGAGACCCAGTACTTC.

The chain combines TRBV4-3 with TRBJ1-1; possibly TRBD1 for D (5 bases). The CDR3 has 15 residues. Germline CDR1 reads LGHNA; CDR2 reads YSLEER. Trimming left V 4 bases short and J 4 bases short, with 16 bases between. The CDR3 reads CASSPAGGAGTEAFF. In nucleotides, the CDR3 is TGCGCCAGCAGCCCCGCCGGAGGGGCGGGCACTGAAGCTTTCTTT.

The gene calls are TRBV7-9 and TRBJ2-7, with TRBD1 matching over 7 bases. From germline, CDR1 is SEHNR and CDR2 FQNEAQ (reference sequence). CDR3 length: 16 residues. V gave up 2 bases and J gave up 0 bases; unmatched junction bases: 7. DNA for the CDR3: TGTGCCAGCAGCTTAAACGACAGGGTCCCCTCCTACGAGCAGTACTTC. It specifies CASSLNDRVPSYEQYF. Supplemented by reference TRBV7-9 and TRBJ2-7, the full variable domain reads DTGVSQNPRHKITKRGQNVTFRCDPISEHNRLYWYRQTLGQGPEFLTYFQNEAQLEKSRLLSDRFSAERPKGSFSTLEIQRTEQGDSAMYLCASSLNDRVPSYEQYFGPGTRLTVT.

V and J are TRBV5-1 and TRBJ1-1; 8 nucleotides line up with TRBD1. The germline gives CDR1 SGHRS, CDR2 YFSETQ. J gave up 4 bases and V 0 bases, and 5 bases lay outside the gene matches. There are 15 residues in the CDR3. CDR3 coding DNA: TGCGCCAGCAGCTTGGCCTCACAGGGGGGCACTGAAGCTTTCTTT. Translated, it gives CASSLASQGGTEAFF.

The gene calls are TRBV5-8 and TRBJ1-4, with unresolved D. V gave up 4 bases and J gave up 2 bases, with 9 bases separating them. The CDR3 is made up of 14 amino acids. The germline V gene encodes CDR1 SGHTS and CDR2 YDEGEE. The CDR3 reads CASSREGTNEKLFF. As DNA, the CDR3 is TGTGCCAGCAGCCGGGAAGGGACTAATGAAAAACTGTTTTTT.

The genes are TRBV27 and TRBJ2-5, with D possibly TRBD1 on 7 matching bases. The V end lost 8 bases, the J end lost 0 bases, and 19 bases lay between the germline ends. The CDR3 sequence is 16 residues long. Germline CDR1 MNHEY, CDR2 SMNVEV (reference sequence). CDR3 amino acids: CASLPLGGQNQETQYF. The CDR3 DNA sequence: TGTGCCAGCCTACCCCTGGGGGGACAGAACCAAGAGACCCAGTACTTC.

The V call is TRBV5-1, the J call TRBJ1-1; D is perhaps TRBD1 (6 bases). The CDR3 loop spans 13 amino acids. Germline CDR1 and CDR2: SGHRS and YFSETQ. Trimming stripped 0 bases from V and 4 bases from J, with 7 bases between. The CDR3, as DNA: TGCGCCAGCAGCTTGGGAGGGGGCACTGAAGCTTTCTTT. Protein product: CASSLGGGTEAFF. The whole variable domain, remainder taken from reference TRBV5-1 and TRBJ1-1, is KAGVTQTPRYLIKTRGQQVTLSCSPISGHRSVSWYQQTPGQGLQFLFEYFSETQRNKGNFPGRFSGRQFSNSRSEMNVSTLELGDSALYLCASSLGGGTEAFFGQGTRLTVV.

This clone was detected only a few times. The rearrangement joins TRBV4-3 to TRBJ1-5; D not certain. Trimming took off 4 bases at V and 5 bases at J, with 9 bases between the two ends. Germline loops: CDR1 LGHNA, CDR2 YSLEER. This CDR3 spans 13 amino acids. The CDR3 DNA reads TGCGCCAGCAGCCGGTCGGAGGATCAGCCCCAGCATTTT. Its protein product is CASSRSEDQPQHF.

CDR3 DNA: TGTGCCAGCAGTGAAGCGGGAGGACTATACGAGCAGTACTTC. This gives the protein CASSEAGGLYEQYF. The rearrangement links TRBV6-1 to TRBJ2-7, with D possibly being TRBD2 (6 bases). Germline V gene lookup returns CDR1 MNHNS and CDR2 SASEGT. This CDR3 has 14 residues. Trimming removed 0 bases from V and 4 bases from J, with 10 bases in between.

In its sample, this clone was seen a few times. V is TRBV27 and J is TRBJ1-2, with D perhaps matching TRBD1 (5 bases). The CDR3 runs to 13 residues. V lost 5 bases, J lost 8 bases, and 15 bases lay in between. In germline, CDR1 is MNHEY, CDR2 SMNVEV (reference sequence). CDR3 nucleotide sequence: TGTGCCAGCAGTCGTCCGGGGGTGGGAGGCTACACCTTC. Protein sequence: CASSRPGVGGYTF.

V is TRBV4-1 and J is TRBJ1-5, with D possibly being TRBD1 (6 bases). The CDR3 totals 15 residues. V was cut by 4 bases and J by 4 bases, with 14 bases left in between. CDR1 is MGHRA, CDR2 YSYEKL, per germline. CDR3 sequence reads: CASSPQGLRNQPQHF. In DNA, the CDR3 is TGCGCCAGCAGCCCTCAGGGGTTGAGGAATCAGCCCCAGCATTTT.

The chain carries TRBV5-5 and TRBJ1-6; weak D call: TRBD1 (5 bases). The germline V gene encodes CDR1 SGHKS and CDR2 YYEKEE (reference sequence). The CDR3 totals 15 residues. Trimming took off 2 bases at V and 7 bases at J, with 13 bases between the two ends. CDR3 residues: CASSFEGARNSPLHF. As DNA, the CDR3 is TGTGCCAGCAGCTTTGAAGGGGCGAGGAATTCACCCCTCCACTTT.

This chain connects TRBV15 to TRBJ2-1, with D possibly matching TRBD2 (6 bases). The V gene lost 5 bases and the J gene lost 10 bases, with 15 bases spanning the gap. CDR3 size: 13 residues. Looked up from germline, CDR1 is LNHNV and CDR2 is YYDKDF (reference sequence). The CDR3 region has the DNA TGTGCCACCAGCGTGGCGGGGAGAGGAGAGCAGTTCTTC. It is translated as CATSVAGRGEQFF.

The V gene is TRBV9, the J gene TRBJ2-5; 14 bases agree with TRBD2. Losses at the gene ends were 3 bases for V and 4 bases for J; bases not matched to a gene: 20. The germline CDR1 and CDR2 sequences are SGDLS and YYNGEE. The CDR3 sequence is 21 residues long. The CDR3 loop is CASSEGGYGTSGSAWRETQYF. CDR3 bases: TGTGCCAGCAGCGAAGGGGGCTACGGGACTAGCGGGAGTGCGTGGAGAGAGACCCAGTACTTC.

The chain links TRBV15 to TRBJ2-7; possible D gene TRBD1, 5 bases. Germline values: CDR1 LNHNV, CDR2 YYDKDF (reference sequence). CDR3 length: 14 amino acids. V was pared by 6 bases and J by 2 bases, with 14 bases between. In DNA, the CDR3 is TGTGCCACCAGAGGACCAGGGAATACCTACGAGCAGTACTTC. Translating gives CATRGPGNTYEQYF. The full variable domain, rest sourced from reference TRBV15 and TRBJ2-7, is DAMVIQNPRYQVTQFGKPVTLSCSQTLNHNVMYWYQQKSSQAPKLLFHYYDKDFNNEADTPDNFQSRRPNTSFCFLDIRSPGLGDTAMYLCATRGPGNTYEQYFGPGTRLTVT.

The rearrangement links TRBV25-1 to TRBJ1-4, with D unclear. V was cut by 5 bases and J by 0 bases, with 10 bases left in between. The CDR3 spans 15 residues. Germline values: CDR1 MGHDK, CDR2 SYGVNS. CDR3 in DNA: TGTGCCAGCAGTCGGGGTGCGGCAACTAATGAAAAACTGTTTTTT. Its protein product is CASSRGAATNEKLFF.

A remark on this clone: One end of the junction does not line up with germline, which may come from a read error. The genes are TRBV7-7 and TRBJ2-2; TRBD2 agrees at 9 bases. CDR3 length: 15 residues. CDR1 and CDR2 (germline): SSHAT, FNYEAQ (reference sequence). In DNA form, the CDR3 reads TGTGCTAGCAGCGCACTAGCGGGGAACACCGGGGAGCTGTTTTTT. This sequence encodes CASSALAGNTGELFF.

The chain links TRBV28 to TRBJ2-7; a weak D match, TRBD1 (5 bases). Germline loops: CDR1 MDHEN, CDR2 SYDVKM. The V and J ends lost 8 bases and 3 bases respectively, with 14 bases between them. This CDR3 region has 13 residues. The CDR3 DNA sequence: TGTGCCAGCGGGCCCGGAACAGGCTACGAGCAGTACTTC. It specifies CASGPGTGYEQYF.

CDR3 nucleotide sequence: TGCGCCAGCAGCCAAGACCCGGGGGTGGGCTATGGCTACACCTTC. Its translation: CASSQDPGVGYGYTF. This chain uses TRBV4-3 with TRBJ1-2; possible D gene TRBD1, 5 bases. Germline loops: CDR1 LGHNA, CDR2 YSLEER. V gave up 0 bases and J gave up 4 bases, with 12 bases separating them. The CDR3 loop spans 15 amino acids.